Sequencing of this T cell receptor (beta chain) was carried out in a study of blood T cell repertoires in COVID-19. For the study at large: Samples of COVID-19 (acute and convalescent) were obtained from the United States, Italy and Spain.

All enrollees were roughly 18 to 90 years old and from 20 to 25 US areas. The protocol was immunoSEQ multiplex PCR, while the TCRdb copy is restricted to in-frame clones and leaves out a portion. The table includes a few hundred thousand clones, approximately 80% detected once. CDR1 and CDR2 from the germline V gene are LNHDA and SQIVND (reference sequence). This CDR3 is 13 amino acids long. V gave up 6 bases and J gave up 6 bases, with 12 bases separating them. The clonotype was recovered from a man in his forties or fifties who had recovered from COVID-19. Sequenced: PBMCs or T cells enriched from blood (not recorded which). This chain links TRBV19 with TRBJ2-1, with D uncertain. CDR3 region: CASSRYFSNEQFF. The CDR3 region has the DNA TGTGCCAGTAGCCGATACTTTTCCAATGAGCAGTTCTTC.